The 13 T cell receptor beta chains presented below share a single source sample, sequenced in a study of cytomegalovirus exposure and HLA in healthy donors. PCR involved 60 Vbeta and 13 Jbeta primers. TCRdb's copy holds only in-frame clones and misses some; the assay was immunoSEQ multiplex PCR. The data hold 130,000 or so clones, with over 70% observed a single time. Source material: PBMCs. The source is a middle-aged woman in good health and CMV-seropositive.

This chain connects TRBV11-2 to TRBJ2-3, with 9 positions matching TRBD2. V was clipped by 4 bases and J by 0 bases; unmatched bases: 14. Looked up from germline, CDR1 is SGHAT and CDR2 is FQNNGV. CDR3 length: 19 residues. CDR3 in DNA: TGTGCCAGCAGCTCGTCCGAACGGCGGGAGGGAATCAGCACAGATACGCAGTATTTT. Translation gives CASSSSERREGISTDTQYF.

The CDR3 nucleotides are TGTGCCAGCAGCAAAGGGGACAGGGGGCAGGAGACCCAGTACTTC. Amino acids: CASSKGDRGQETQYF. This chain links TRBV11-1 with TRBJ2-5; 12 bases map to TRBD1. V shed 5 bases and J 5 bases; nucleotides not matched to a gene: 6. The germline gives CDR1 SGHAT, CDR2 FQDESV (reference sequence). CDR3 length equals 15 residues.

J is TRBJ1-4 and V is TRBV5-4; D call uncertain. The CDR3 loop spans 13 amino acids. V was clipped by 0 bases and J by 7 bases, with 7 bases between them. Germline loops: CDR1 SGHNT, CDR2 YYREEE (reference sequence). CDR3 sequence: CASSLGAGEKLFF. DNA of the CDR3: TGTGCCAGCAGCTTGGGGGCGGGTGAAAAACTGTTTTTT.

V and J are TRBV6-5 and TRBJ2-2; D possibly corresponds to TRBD2 (6 bases). This CDR3 has 15 residues. The V end lost 5 bases, the J end lost 3 bases, and 13 bases lay between the germline ends. The germline gives CDR1 MNHEY, CDR2 SVGAGI. The CDR3 here is CASSALAGYTGELFF. CDR3 sequence (DNA): TGTGCCAGCAGTGCACTAGCAGGGTACACCGGGGAGCTGTTTTTT.

The chain couples TRBV6-4 to TRBJ2-1, with 10 bases identical to TRBD2. The CDR3 is made up of 15 amino acids. The germline V gene encodes CDR1 MRHNA and CDR2 SNTAGT. Germline trimming cut 5 bases from V and 3 bases from J; bases unmatched to any gene: 4. CDR3 residues: CASSKAGGGYNEQFF. The CDR3 bases are TGTGCCAGCAGTAAAGCGGGGGGGGGCTACAATGAGCAGTTCTTC.

V and J are TRBV2 and TRBJ1-1; 7 bases are a match to TRBD1. Trimming at V came to 6 bases and at J to 2 bases, leaving 6 bases not matched to a gene. Per the germline V gene, CDR1 is SNHLY and CDR2 is FYNNEI. The CDR3 is 14 amino acids. The CDR3 region is CASRRQGTNTEAFF. CDR3 coding DNA: TGTGCCAGCAGAAGACAGGGTACTAACACTGAAGCTTTCTTT.

This clone showed up just a few times. Germline and junction disagree at one end, which may indicate a read error. The V and J genes are TRBV7-9 and TRBJ1-3; 9 bases match TRBD1. Per the germline V gene, CDR1 is SEHNR and CDR2 is FQNEAQ (reference sequence). The length of the CDR3 is 16 residues. This chain's CDR3 is CSSSPPGQGAGNTIYF. The CDR3 DNA reads as TGTTCCAGCAGCCCACCGGGACAGGGAGCGGGAAACACCATATATTTT.

CDR3 region: CAWSGQGATNEKLFF. CDR3 DNA: TGTGCCTGGAGTGGACAGGGCGCAACTAATGAAAAACTGTTTTTT. The chain has TRBV30 and TRBJ1-4; 7 nucleotides align to TRBD1. V was pared by 1 base and J by 0 bases, with 2 bases of the junction left unmatched. CDR3 length: 15 amino acids. Germline assignment: CDR1 GTSNPN and CDR2 SVGIG (reference sequence).

The DNA of the CDR3 is TGTGCCAGCAGTTTAAGGTTAGGGGGTGTAAGCAATCAGCCCCAGCATTTT. It translates to CASSLRLGGVSNQPQHF. The chain employs TRBV28 and TRBJ1-5; D is perhaps TRBD1 (6 bases). This CDR3 spans 17 amino acids. The germline V gene has CDR1 MDHEN and CDR2 SYDVKM. V was clipped by 2 bases and J by 1 base, with 15 bases between them.

This clone was observed once. CDR3 loop: CASTQKGVIYEQYF. The CDR3 DNA reads TGTGCCAGCACCCAAAAAGGGGTAATCTACGAGCAGTACTTC. The chain links TRBV7-9 to TRBJ2-7; D possibly corresponds to TRBD1 (5 bases). The CDR3 is 14 residues long. With 7 bases removed from V and 3 bases from J, the gap between germline ends came to 16 bases. The germline gives CDR1 SEHNR, CDR2 FQNEAQ (reference sequence).

The sample holds a few counts of this clone. The chain joins TRBV27 to TRBJ1-5; D remains ambiguous. CDR1 MNHEY and CDR2 SMNVEV come from the germline V gene (reference sequence). This CDR3 contains 14 residues. The germline V and J ends were trimmed by 7 bases and 0 bases, with 10 bases remaining between them. The DNA of the CDR3 is TGTGCCAGCAATCCGCAGTATAGCAATCAGCCCCAGCATTTT. Translating it yields CASNPQYSNQPQHF.

This clone was counted a few times. The rearrangement joins TRBV4-1 to TRBJ1-5; D call uncertain. Germline CDR1 is MGHRA and CDR2 is YSYEKL. Trimming cost V 0 bases and J 4 bases, with 10 bases left between them. This CDR3 comprises 15 residues. The CDR3 protein is CASSQESTSNQPQHF. The CDR3 DNA follows: TGCGCCAGCAGCCAAGAATCCACAAGTAATCAGCCCCAGCATTTT.

The chain uses TRBV11-3 and TRBJ1-1; 11 nucleotides line up with TRBD1. Germline trimming cut 0 bases from V and 0 bases from J; bases unmatched to any gene: 12. The CDR3 has 20 residues. In germline, CDR1 is SGHNT, CDR2 YENEEA. CDR3 region: CASSLDMRDRGDRMNTEAFF. Here the CDR3 DNA reads TGTGCCAGCAGCTTAGATATGCGGGACAGGGGGGACCGCATGAACACTGAAGCTTTCTTT.